One TCR beta chain is described in this entry. Antigen specificity is unknown. This sample is part of a study of CD4+ T cells in melanoma. Study-wide points: CD8+ T cell, macrophage and B cell function reportedly correlated with neoantigen-specific CD4+ T cells. In melanoma, neoantigen-specific CD4+ T cells reportedly differed in differentiation state.

Assay used: immunoSEQ multiplex PCR; TCRdb lists only in-frame clones, some missing. The table has about 140,000 clones, about 93% seen once. This CDR3 has 13 residues. Trimming stripped 0 bases from V and 4 bases from J, with 9 bases between. Germline V CDR1 and CDR2: GTSNPN, SVGIG (reference sequence). The chain carries TRBV30 and TRBJ1-2; a possible D gene is TRBD1 (5 bases). This receptor was identified in a human donor with melanoma. The CDR3: CAWSVDSSYGYTF. The CDR3, as DNA: TGTGCCTGGAGTGTAGACAGCTCCTATGGCTACACCTTC.